Below, 21 T cell receptor beta chains from the same sample are listed, as sequenced in a study of blood T cell repertoires in COVID-19. Sequencing was performed with immunoSEQ multiplex PCR; in TCRdb, only in-frame clones are kept and a portion is missing. The sample yields fewer than 30,000 clones, about 92% seen once. Material for sequencing was peripheral blood. The origin of the receptors is a human donor in a cohort sampled during active COVID-19.

The chain couples TRBV24-1 to TRBJ1-5; D ambiguous. V was shortened by 4 bases and J by 4 bases, with 4 bases between the two germline ends. Per germline, CDR1 KGHDR and CDR2 SFDVKD. This CDR3 has 12 residues. In nucleotides, the CDR3 is TGTGCCACCAGTGACGGGAATCAGCCCCAGCATTTT. The encoded protein is CATSDGNQPQHF.

This sequence joins TRBV5-1 and TRBJ2-5, with TRBD1 as a possible D gene (6 bases). The CDR3 runs to 19 residues. Germline V lookup: CDR1 SGHRS, CDR2 YFSETQ. V dropped 4 bases and J dropped 5 bases, with 30 bases sitting between them. The CDR3 loop reads CASSIPLTGSVLLPETQYF. As DNA, the CDR3 is TGCGCCAGCAGCATTCCCCTTACAGGGTCCGTCTTACTTCCGGAGACCCAGTACTTC.

The chain is built from TRBV5-1 and TRBJ2-7; 8 nucleotides match TRBD1. CDR3 size: 15 residues. Losses at the gene ends were 3 bases for V and 0 bases for J; bases not matched to a gene: 5. The germline V gene has CDR1 SGHRS and CDR2 YFSETQ. The CDR3 region is CASSSVTGVSYEQYF. CDR3 in DNA: TGCGCCAGCAGCTCCGTGACAGGGGTCTCCTACGAGCAGTACTTC.

This chain connects TRBV24-1 to TRBJ1-1; perhaps TRBD1 as D (6 bases). Germline CDR1 is KGHDR and CDR2 is SFDVKD. This CDR3 is built from 14 residues. V lost 9 bases and J lost 1, with 14 bases in between. The CDR3 DNA sequence: TGTGCCACCCAAAAACAGGGAACGAACACTGAAGCTTTCTTT. Protein sequence: CATQKQGTNTEAFF.

J is TRBJ2-3 and V is TRBV3-1 (or the pseudogene TRBV3-2), with TRBD2 matching over 8 bases. Germline V CDR1 and CDR2: LGHDT, YNNKEL (reference sequence). This CDR3 contains 13 residues. After removal of 10 bases from V and 7 bases from J, the junction contained 10 bases not matched to a gene. The CDR3 here is CATRGGGFHTQYF. The CDR3 DNA sequence: TGTGCCACCCGAGGCGGGGGGTTCCATACGCAGTATTTT.

This chain links TRBV3-1 (or the pseudogene TRBV3-2) with TRBJ2-3; 8 bases are shared with TRBD1. The ends lost 4 bases at V and 2 bases at J; junction bases unmatched: 5. There are 15 residues in the CDR3. CDR1 LGHDT and CDR2 YNNKEL come from the germline V gene (reference sequence). The CDR3 is CASSPTGQVTDTQYF. The DNA for the CDR3 is TGTGCCAGCAGCCCTACGGGACAGGTCACAGATACGCAGTATTTT.

This clone turned up a few times. This chain uses TRBV12-5 with TRBJ1-3, with D perhaps matching TRBD1 (6 bases). The V end lost 6 bases, the J end lost 0 bases, and 18 bases lay between the germline ends. Germline lookup yields CDR1 LGHNT and CDR2 FRNRAP. This CDR3 is 17 amino acids long. CDR3 loop: CASGRGARHLSGNTIYF. CDR3 in DNA: TGTGCTAGTGGCCGGGGGGCTAGACACCTCTCTGGAAACACCATATATTTT.

The gene calls are TRBV5-1 and TRBJ2-3, with TRBD1 matching 10 bases. Trimming took 4 bases from V and 6 from J; bases not matched to a gene: 8. Germline lookup yields CDR1 SGHRS and CDR2 YFSETQ. The length of the CDR3 is 15 residues. The CDR3, as DNA: TGCGCCAGCAGCACGACCGGGACAGGGGTGGATACGCAGTATTTT. Its protein product is CASSTTGTGVDTQYF. Together with reference TRBV5-1 and TRBJ2-3, the CDR3 gives the full variable domain: KAGVTQTPRYLIKTRGQQVTLSCSPISGHRSVSWYQQTPGQGLQFLFEYFSETQRNKGNFPGRFSGRQFSNSRSEMNVSTLELGDSALYLCASSTTGTGVDTQYFGPGTRLTVL.

The chain recombines TRBV6-5 with TRBJ1-1; D is possibly TRBD1 (6 bases). From germline, CDR1 is MNHEY and CDR2 SVGAGI. Trimming shortened V by 4 bases and J by 5 bases, and 17 bases separated the two germline ends. The CDR3 runs to 15 residues. CDR3 in amino acids: CASSWGGGFGTEAFF. The CDR3 coding sequence is TGTGCCAGCAGTTGGGGAGGGGGGTTTGGGACTGAAGCTTTCTTT.

The chain recombines TRBV27 with TRBJ1-6, with D unclear. Germline V gene lookup returns CDR1 MNHEY and CDR2 SMNVEV (reference sequence). The length of the CDR3 is 15 residues. V lost 6 bases and J lost 0, with 9 bases in between. CDR3 DNA: TGTGCCAGCAGGAGAACTTCCTCCTATAATTCACCCCTCCACTTT. Amino acids: CASRRTSSYNSPLHF.

The chain carries TRBV21-1 and TRBJ1-2; TRBD1, the D gene given by the table, was not confirmed from the DNA. TRBV21-1 is a documented pseudogene. The CDR3 is 15 residues long. In nucleotides, the CDR3 is TGTGCCAGCAGCAAAGGGGGACAGGGGGCCTATGGCTACACCTTC. Translated: CASSKGGQGAYGYTF.

This sequence joins TRBV15 and TRBJ1-3; 8 nucleotides line up with TRBD1. The V gene end was trimmed by 8 bases and the J gene end by 3 bases; junction bases not matched to a gene: 12. The germline V gene encodes CDR1 LNHNV and CDR2 YYDKDF (reference sequence). CDR3 length: 16 amino acids. CDR3 nucleotides: TGTGCCACCGCAACGAAGACAGGGGCTTTTGGAAACACCATATATTTT. It is translated as CATATKTGAFGNTIYF.

The V and J genes are TRBV19 and TRBJ2-1, with 13 bases fitting TRBD2. The CDR3 is made up of 19 amino acids. V dropped 6 bases and J dropped 0; count of bases not matched to a gene: 11. Germline-derived CDR1 and CDR2 are LNHDA and SQIVND (reference sequence). CDR3 DNA: TGTGCCAGTAGGTCGCGGACTAGCGGGGGCCGAAGCTCCTACAATGAGCAGTTCTTC. This sequence encodes CASRSRTSGGRSSYNEQFF.

The chain recombines TRBV24-1 with TRBJ2-3; possible D gene TRBD1, 6 bases. V lost 4 bases and J lost 3, with 19 bases in between. The CDR3 sequence is 17 residues long. Germline CDR1 reads KGHDR; CDR2 reads SFDVKD. CDR3 loop: CATSDPLWTEGTDTQYF. In nucleotides, the CDR3 is TGTGCCACCAGTGACCCCCTCTGGACAGAGGGGACAGATACGCAGTATTTT.

This clone was picked up one time. The chain joins TRBV10-2 to TRBJ2-5, with unresolved D. Germline CDR1 and CDR2: WSHSY and SAAADI. The CDR3 totals 11 residues. V was shortened by 7 bases and J by 9 bases, with 12 bases between the two germline ends. In DNA, the CDR3 is TGCGCCAGCACCAACTCTTTGGCCCAGTACTTC. The encoded protein is CASTNSLAQYF.

V and J are TRBV18 and TRBJ2-7, with 7 positions matching TRBD1. This CDR3 is 15 amino acids long. V lost 3 bases and J lost 2; bases outside the gene matches: 7. Germline values: CDR1 KGHSH, CDR2 LQKENI. The CDR3 sequence is CASSPGPGQTYEQYV. CDR3 DNA: TGTGCCAGCTCACCGGGCCCGGGACAGACCTACGAGCAGTACGTC.

V is TRBV9 and J is TRBJ2-7; TRBD1 agrees at 7 bases. The CDR3 is 14 amino acids. The V gene's germline CDR1 is SGDLS and CDR2 YYNGEE. V gave up 3 bases and J gave up 0 bases; unmatched junction bases: 3. The chain's CDR3 is CASSGRDSSYEQYF. The DNA of the CDR3 is TGTGCCAGCAGCGGCCGGGACAGCTCCTACGAGCAGTACTTC.

V and J are TRBV9 and TRBJ1-6; 8 bases map to TRBD1. The CDR3 sequence is 16 residues long. CDR1 is SGDLS, CDR2 YYNGEE, per germline. Trimming at V came to 0 bases and at J to 9 bases, leaving 8 bases not matched to a gene. The CDR3 loop reads CASSVGDQGAGSPLHF. The CDR3 DNA reads as TGTGCCAGCAGCGTAGGGGACCAGGGGGCTGGTTCACCCCTCCACTTT.

The V and J genes are TRBV19 and TRBJ2-2; D may be TRBD1 (5 bases). The germline V gene has CDR1 LNHDA and CDR2 SQIVND (reference sequence). There are 14 residues in the CDR3. Trimming left V 6 bases short and J 4 bases short, with 12 bases between. The CDR3 is CASSRVVRTGELFF. CDR3 DNA sequence: TGTGCCAGTAGCAGGGTGGTCCGCACCGGGGAGCTGTTTTTT. The full variable domain, rest sourced from reference TRBV19 and TRBJ2-2, is DGGITQSPKYLFRKEGQNVTLSCEQNLNHDAMYWYRQDPGQGLRLIYYSQIVNDFQKGDIAEGYSVSREKKESFPLTVTSAQKNPTAFYLCASSRVVRTGELFFGEGSRLTVL.

This chain connects TRBV6-5 to TRBJ1-2; weak D call: TRBD1 (6 bases). Germline V CDR1 and CDR2: MNHEY, SVGAGI. This CDR3 is 14 amino acids long. Trimming took 6 bases from V and 4 from J, leaving 15 bases between them. The CDR3 reads CASRPLRGGYGYTF. The CDR3 coding sequence is TGTGCCAGCAGACCCTTAAGGGGGGGCTATGGCTACACCTTC.

The chain is built from TRBV18 and TRBJ1-5, with 11 bases lining up with TRBD1. The germline V gene encodes CDR1 KGHSH and CDR2 LQKENI. The CDR3 has 17 amino acids. Trimming cost V 2 bases and J 2 bases; bases outside gene matches: 5. CDR3 protein: CASSPYGQGAGNQPQHF. The CDR3 DNA reads as TGTGCCAGCTCACCATATGGACAGGGGGCAGGCAATCAGCCCCAGCATTTT.